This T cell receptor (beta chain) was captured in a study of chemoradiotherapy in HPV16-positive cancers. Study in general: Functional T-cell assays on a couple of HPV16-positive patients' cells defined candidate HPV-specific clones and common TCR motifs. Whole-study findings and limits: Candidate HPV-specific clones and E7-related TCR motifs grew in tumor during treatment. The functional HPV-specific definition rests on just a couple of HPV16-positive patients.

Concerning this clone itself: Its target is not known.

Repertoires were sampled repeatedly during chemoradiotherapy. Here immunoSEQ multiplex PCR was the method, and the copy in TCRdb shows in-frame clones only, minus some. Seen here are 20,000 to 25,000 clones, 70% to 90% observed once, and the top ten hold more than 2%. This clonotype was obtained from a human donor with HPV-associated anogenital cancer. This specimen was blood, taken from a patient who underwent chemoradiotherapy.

CDR3 nucleotides: TGTGCCAGCTCGGCGGGAAAGGGGGAGCAGTTCTTC. Translation: CASSAGKGEQFF. The chain uses TRBV2 and TRBJ2-1; D is possibly TRBD2 (6 bases). V lost 8 bases to trimming and J lost 10 bases, with 15 bases between them. The CDR3 is 12 residues long. CDR1 is SNHLY and CDR2 is FYNNEI in the germline V gene.